The 3 T cell receptor beta chains presented below share a single source sample, sequenced in a study of ipilimumab plus nivolumab after autologous stem cell transplantation. Profiling relied on immunoSEQ multiplex PCR, and the TCRdb table lists in-frame clones only, not all of them. The table lists around 20,000 clones, roughly 69% of them singletons, with around 25% in the top ten. The specimen was PBMCs, collected in a trial of ipilimumab plus nivolumab as post-transplant consolidation. The receptors originated from a male donor with diffuse large B-cell lymphoma.

The chain combines TRBV7-2 with TRBJ1-3; D ambiguous. V lost 5 bases to trimming and J lost 4 bases, with 21 bases between them. The germline V gene has CDR1 SGHTA and CDR2 FQGNSA. There are 17 residues in the CDR3. CDR3 DNA: TGTGCCAGCAGCAGAAAAGGGTCGACGGCGAGGGGAAACACCATATATTTT. Amino acid sequence: CASSRKGSTARGNTIYF.

This chain uses TRBV19 with TRBJ1-6, with TRBD1 identical over 9 bases. CDR3 length equals 17 residues. CDR1 is LNHDA and CDR2 is SQIVND in the germline V gene (reference sequence). J gave up 7 bases and V 3 bases, and 10 bases lay outside the gene matches. The CDR3 here is CASSILTGGMSNSPLHF. The CDR3 nucleotides are TGTGCCAGTAGTATCCTGACAGGGGGAATGTCAAATTCACCCCTCCACTTT.

The chain couples TRBV7-9 to TRBJ2-7; the D is unclear. The V end was cut by 1 base, the J end by 6 bases, with 7 bases between. Per germline, CDR1 SEHNR and CDR2 FQNEAQ (reference sequence). The CDR3 sequence is 12 residues long. CDR3 coding DNA: TGTGCCAGCAGCTTAGACAAAATCGAGCAGTACTTC. It codes for CASSLDKIEQYF. The entire variable domain, with the rest obtained from reference TRBV7-9 and TRBJ2-7, is as follows: DTGVSQNPRHKITKRGQNVTFRCDPISEHNRLYWYRQTLGQGPEFLTYFQNEAQLEKSRLLSDRFSAERPKGSFSTLEIQRTEQGDSAMYLCASSLDKIEQYFGPGTRLTVT.